Listed below are T cell receptor beta chains from one sample, sequenced in a study of human T cells and chemical hapten exposure. MiXCR, applied by TCRdb to the RACE reads, yields one record per CDR3 protein. This sample carries 180,000 or so distinct CDR3 sequences, 24% of them seen once, and the ten largest clones take 2% to 2.5%. The source was whole blood, collected in connection with sensitization to the hapten diphenylcyclopropenone (DPC). The source is a woman in her thirties or forties with alopecia areata. Some clones in this sample may be carry-over from other donors' samples. Each CDR3 is given with its conserved first and last residue. The order of the fields is J gene, V gene, clone size, D gene, CDR3 protein, CDR3 DNA. A D gene is named only where the DNA matches it firmly. Rows may omit the clone size; those that give it use once, few, many or a size class.

TRBJ1-5 TRBV28 NA NA CASSPLGQEISNQPQHF TGTGCCAGCAGCCCTCTCGGGCAGGAGATTAGCAATCAGCCCCAGCATTTT
TRBJ2-5 TRBV11-2 few TRBD2 CASRPLAGSQETQYF TGTGCCAGCAGGCCATTAGCGGGATCCCAAGAGACCCAGTACTTC
TRBJ2-3 TRBV11-2 few NA CASSLTRPDTQYF TGTGCCAGCAGCCTGACTCGGCCAGATACGCAGTATTTT
TRBJ2-7 TRBV6-2/TRBV6-3 NA NA CASDDLGVGEQYF TGTGCCAGCGATGACTTGGGGGTCGGCGAGCAGTACTTC
TRBJ2-7 TRBV6-1 few TRBD1 CASSDVGRGLEQYF TGTGCCAGCAGTGACGTGGGTAGGGGGCTCGAGCAGTACTTC
TRBJ1-3 TRBV12-3/TRBV12-4 few NA CASGQLSSGNTIYF TGTGCCTCTGGCCAGCTAAGCTCTGGAAACACCATATATTTT
TRBJ2-3 TRBV29-1 few TRBD2 CSVGRASGSTDTQYF TGCAGCGTTGGACGGGCTAGCGGGAGCACAGATACGCAGTATTTT
TRBJ2-1 TRBV4-1 NA NA CASSQVRDSYNEQFF TGCGCCAGCAGCCAAGTGCGGGACTCCTACAATGAGCAGTTCTTC
TRBJ2-7 TRBV3-1 NA TRBD2 CASSPTSGGLSEQYF TGTGCCAGCAGCCCCACATCGGGGGGGCTAAGCGAGCAGTACTTC
TRBJ2-7 TRBV10-3 NA NA CAISRGGYEQYF TGTGCCATCAGTCGGGGCGGGTACGAGCAGTACTTC
TRBJ2-3 TRBV4-1 NA NA CASSQEIGDTQYF TGCGCCAGCAGCCAGGAGATCGGAGATACGCAGTATTTT
TRBJ2-7 TRBV29-1 few TRBD2 CSVVAGGYEQYF TGCAGCGTTGTAGCGGGAGGCTACGAGCAGTACTTC
TRBJ1-1 TRBV29-1 NA NA CSGWQGRTEAFF TGCAGCGGCTGGCAGGGGAGGACTGAAGCTTTCTTT
TRBJ2-7 TRBV6-5 NA TRBD2 CASSYRLTSGSYEQYF TGTGCCAGCAGTTATAGACTGACTAGCGGGAGTTACGAGCAGTACTTC
TRBJ2-5 TRBV5-1 NA TRBD2 CASSLQMPGLAIQETQYF TGCGCCAGCAGCTTGCAGATGCCGGGACTAGCCATACAAGAGACCCAGTACTTC